This T cell receptor (beta chain) emerged from a study of T cell responses to AZD1222 COVID-19 vaccine. Study observations and caveats: Elevations in Spike-specific TCR breadth and depth followed administration of two AZD1222 doses. Donors were chiefly white British, with a greater number of females, and clonal diversity was perhaps underestimated. Nearly half of the spike-specific TCRs reportedly recognize variant regions that carry no mutations.

Germline V gene lookup returns CDR1 MRHNA and CDR2 SNTAGT. The CDR3 covers 15 residues. Trimming took 3 bases from V and 4 from J; bases not matched to a gene: 5. Profiling relied on immunoSEQ multiplex PCR, and the TCRdb table lists in-frame clones only, not all of them. The top ten clones hold about 20% of a sample with 90,000 to 120,000 clones, roughly 89% of them seen once. This clone has more than one count but fewer than ten. Its antigen remains unknown. The specimen comprised peripheral blood, sampled on day 0 of AZD1222 vaccination. The TCR originated in an adult in good health. The rearrangement joins TRBV6-4 to TRBJ2-2, with TRBD1 identical over 7 bases. In nucleotides, the CDR3 is TGTGCCAGCAGTGAAAAGGGGGCAGGCACCGGGGAGCTGTTTTTT. As protein: CASSEKGAGTGELFF.